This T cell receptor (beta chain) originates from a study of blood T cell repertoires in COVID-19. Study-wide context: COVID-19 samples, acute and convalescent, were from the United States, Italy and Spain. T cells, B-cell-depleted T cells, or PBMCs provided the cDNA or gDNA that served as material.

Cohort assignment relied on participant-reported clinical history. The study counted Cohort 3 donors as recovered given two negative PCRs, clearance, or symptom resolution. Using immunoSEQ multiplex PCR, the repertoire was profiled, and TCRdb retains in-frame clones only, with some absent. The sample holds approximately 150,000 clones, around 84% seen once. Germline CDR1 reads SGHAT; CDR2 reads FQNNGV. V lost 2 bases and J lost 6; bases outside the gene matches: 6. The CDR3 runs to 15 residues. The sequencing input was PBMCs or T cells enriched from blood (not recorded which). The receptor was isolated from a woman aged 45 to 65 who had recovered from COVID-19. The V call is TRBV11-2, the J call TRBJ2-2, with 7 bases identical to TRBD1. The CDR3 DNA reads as TGTGCCAGCAGCTTACCCGCTAGGGGGCCCGGGGAGCTGTTTTTT. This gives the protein CASSLPARGPGELFF.